A single sample gave rise to the 5 T cell receptor beta chains below, sequenced in a study of patients and donors after allogeneic stem cell transplantation. TCRdb recomputed calls from the RT-PCR reads with MiXCR, one row per CDR3 protein. The sample records about 39,000 distinct CDR3 sequences, under 35% being singletons. The sequencing sample was made of blood, either unsorted or a sorted T cell fraction (not recorded which). Receptors were obtained from a human donor who was either an allogeneic HSCT recipient or a stem cell or donor lymphocyte infusion donor (not recorded which). It is not recorded whose cells these are; they may come from a transplant donor.

This clonotype was found a few times. This chain connects TRBV18 to TRBJ1-4; D remains unclear. Germline values: CDR1 KGHSH, CDR2 LQKENI. The CDR3 consists of 15 residues. V shed 3 bases and J shed 6 bases, with 14 bases lying between them. The CDR3 reads CASSPPITGDEKLFF. The CDR3 DNA sequence: TGTGCCAGCTCACCTCCTATAACTGGGGATGAAAAACTGTTTTTT.

The chain has TRBV4-3 and TRBJ2-2; 8 bases fit TRBD1. Germline lookup yields CDR1 LGHNA and CDR2 YSLEER. J lost 1 base, V lost 4 bases, and 5 bases had no gene match. The CDR3 sequence is 16 residues long. The CDR3 DNA reads as TGCGCCAGCAGCCGACAGGGGAAGGGGAACACCGGGGAGCTGTTTTTT. It yields the protein CASSRQGKGNTGELFF.

This clonotype was counted a few times. The gene calls are TRBV7-2 and TRBJ1-5, with D uncertain. The CDR3 is made up of 12 amino acids. CDR1 is SGHTA, CDR2 FQGNSA, per germline. Trimming took off 2 bases at V and 7 bases at J, with 6 bases between the two ends. The CDR3 spells CASSLRGQPQHF. The DNA of the CDR3 is TGTGCCAGCAGCTTAAGAGGGCAGCCCCAGCATTTT. Based on the CDR3 plus reference TRBV7-2 and TRBJ1-5, the full variable domain is GAGVSQSPSNKVTEKGKDVELRCDPISGHTALYWYRQSLGQGLEFLIYFQGNSAPDKSGLPSDRFSAERTGGSVSTLTIQRTQQEDSAVYLCASSLRGQPQHFGDGTRLSIL.

The chain links TRBV2 to TRBJ2-3, with 10 bases matching TRBD2. This CDR3 is built from 13 residues. The J segment lost 3 bases and the V segment lost 6 bases, leaving 0 bases of the junction unmatched. CDR1 and CDR2 (germline): SNHLY, FYNNEI. The CDR3 here is CASRLAGTDTQYF. In DNA form, the CDR3 reads TGTGCCAGCAGACTAGCGGGAACAGATACGCAGTATTTT.

The V gene is TRBV6-2 or TRBV6-3, the J gene TRBJ2-2, with 7 bases matching TRBD1. Germline V gene lookup returns CDR1 MNHEY and CDR2 SVGEGT. This CDR3 has 15 residues. Trimming took 6 bases from V and 4 from J; bases not matched to a gene: 8. This CDR3 reads CASSFDRASTGELFF. The CDR3 nucleotides read TGTGCCAGCAGCTTCGACAGGGCGAGCACCGGGGAGCTGTTTTTT.